This T cell receptor beta chain was sequenced for a study of cytomegalovirus exposure and HLA in healthy donors. The CDR3 length is 15 residues. V shed 4 bases and J shed 6 bases, with 19 bases lying between them. Germline values: CDR1 LNHNV, CDR2 YYDKDF (reference sequence). 13 Jbeta primers and 60 Vbeta primers were used for the PCR. Libraries were prepared by immunoSEQ multiplex PCR; TCRdb keeps only in-frame clonotypes and omits some of them. The repertoire has over 75,000 clones, less than 70% of them found once; the top ten carry roughly 2.5%. The genes are TRBV15 and TRBJ2-7, with D possibly being TRBD1 (7 bases). The sequenced sample was PBMCs. The sequence was collected from a human donor in good health. DNA of the CDR3: TGTGCCACCAGCATGCGGGACAGTTTATATTCCGAGCAGTACTTC. It specifies CATSMRDSLYSEQYF.